What follows are 25 T cell receptor beta chains derived from one specimen sequenced in a study of T cell changes during pregnancy in multiple sclerosis (dated by TCRdb to about 2019). Library preparation was by the immunoSEQ multiplex PCR assay. TCRdb stores this immuneACCESS table with in-frame sequences only. Part of the clones is absent; in the studies checked, under half of the shortfall reflects unresolved V genes, and no reason is known for the rest. Recorded for this sample are tens of thousands of clones; around 92% of them occurred a single time. The ten biggest clones cover about 1.2% of the sample. Sequences were derived from peripheral blood, sampled after pregnancy. These receptors were obtained from a female donor in good health, enrolled as a control in a pregnancy study.

This chain connects TRBV11-3 to TRBJ2-7; D may be TRBD1 (6 bases). The CDR3 sequence is 15 residues long. In germline, CDR1 is SGHNT, CDR2 YENEEA. The germline V and J ends were trimmed by 0 bases and 3 bases, with 12 bases remaining between them. CDR3 DNA: TGTGCCAGCAGCTTAGACCGGGACACAGACTACGAGCAGTACTTC. Translating gives CASSLDRDTDYEQYF.

CDR3: CASSMSPTDTQYF. The CDR3 nucleotides read TGTGCCAGCAGCATGAGTCCCACAGATACGCAGTATTTT. This chain uses TRBV5-4 with TRBJ2-3; D is uncertain. Germline V gene data show CDR1 as SGHNT and CDR2 as YYREEE (reference sequence). Trimming took 4 bases from V and 2 from J, leaving 8 bases between them. The CDR3 sequence is 13 residues long.

This sequence joins TRBV9 and TRBJ1-1, with D unclear. The CDR3 is 13 residues long. With 1 base removed from V and 0 bases from J, the gap between germline ends came to 4 bases. Germline V lookup: CDR1 SGDLS, CDR2 YYNGEE. Here the CDR3 DNA reads TGTGCCAGCAGCGTATCCTTGAACACTGAAGCTTTCTTT. Translated: CASSVSLNTEAFF.

The chain recombines TRBV11-2 with TRBJ1-3, with D possibly TRBD1 on 6 matching bases. CDR1 SGHAT and CDR2 FQNNGV come from the germline V gene. Trimming left V 5 bases short and J 1 base short, with 15 bases between. The CDR3 extends over 16 amino acids. The CDR3 here is CASSALAGVSGNTIYF. In DNA, the CDR3 is TGTGCCAGCAGCGCACTGGCAGGGGTGTCTGGAAACACCATATATTTT.

V and J are TRBV19 and TRBJ1-2; no firm D call. The CDR3 has 12 residues. Germline CDR1 reads LNHDA; CDR2 reads SQIVND (reference sequence). Trimming pared 7 bases from V and 2 bases from J, leaving 8 bases between. The DNA for the CDR3 is TGTGCCAGTACCACTGAGAACTATGGCTACACCTTC. Residues: CASTTENYGYTF.

The V and J genes are TRBV11-3 and TRBJ1-1; perhaps TRBD1 as D (6 bases). Trimming shortened V by 7 bases and J by 6 bases, and 15 bases separated the two germline ends. CDR3 length: 13 residues. Germline assignment: CDR1 SGHNT and CDR2 YENEEA. The CDR3 sequence: CASTQQGKPEAFF. CDR3 bases: TGTGCCAGCACCCAACAGGGCAAGCCTGAAGCTTTCTTT. Full variable domain (rest looked up from reference TRBV11-3 and TRBJ1-1): EAGVVQSPRYKIIEKKQPVAFWCNPISGHNTLYWYLQNLGQGPELLIRYENEEAVDDSQLPKDRFSAERLKGVDSTLKIQPAELGDSAVYLCASTQQGKPEAFFGQGTRLTVV.

The chain recombines TRBV9 with TRBJ1-1, with D perhaps matching TRBD1 (5 bases). Germline values: CDR1 SGDLS, CDR2 YYNGEE. With 0 bases removed from V and 6 bases from J, the gap between germline ends came to 18 bases. CDR3 length equals 16 residues. In nucleotides, the CDR3 is TGTGCCAGCAGCGTAGGCAGGACAAACACCCTCCCTGAAGCTTTCTTT. It is translated as CASSVGRTNTLPEAFF.

This clone was observed at least ten times. The V and J genes are TRBV7-3 and TRBJ2-7; D unresolved. Trimming removed 1 base at V and 4 bases at J, with 5 bases between. The CDR3 spans 12 residues. Looked up from germline, CDR1 is SGHTA and CDR2 is FQGTGA. The CDR3 is CASSLRGYEQYF. CDR3 sequence (DNA): TGTGCCAGCAGCTTAAGAGGTTACGAGCAGTACTTC. Looking up the rest from reference TRBV7-3 and TRBJ2-7 gives the full variable domain: GAGVSQTPSNKVTEKGKYVELRCDPISGHTALYWYRQSLGQGPEFLIYFQGTGAADDSGLPNDRFFAVRPEGSVSTLKIQRTERGDSAVYLCASSLRGYEQYFGPGTRLTVT.

The J gene is TRBJ2-3, the V gene TRBV4-3; 7 nucleotides line up with TRBD1. The CDR3 length is 16 residues. J was trimmed by 5 bases and V by 0 bases; bases with no gene match: 8. Germline V gene lookup returns CDR1 LGHNA and CDR2 YSLEER. The CDR3 sequence is CASSQDEDRKGDTQYF. Here the CDR3 DNA reads TGCGCCAGCAGCCAAGATGAGGACAGGAAGGGAGATACGCAGTATTTT.

The chain has TRBV2 and TRBJ2-1; no reliable D call. The CDR3 runs 12 residues. Trimming shortened V by 4 bases and J by 4 bases, and 5 bases separated the two germline ends. CDR1 and CDR2 from the germline V gene are SNHLY and FYNNEI. CDR3 sequence (DNA): TGTGCCAGCAGTGCGCAGTACAATGAGCAGTTCTTC. Amino acids: CASSAQYNEQFF.

V usage is TRBV6-1 and J usage is TRBJ1-3; no firm D call. Germline CDR1 reads MNHNS; CDR2 reads SASEGT. The length of the CDR3 is 14 residues. Trimming took 7 bases from V and 0 from J, leaving 10 bases between them. The CDR3 spells CASTVGISGNTIYF. CDR3 DNA sequence: TGTGCCAGCACTGTCGGGATCTCTGGAAACACCATATATTTT.

J is TRBJ2-1 and V is TRBV7-3; possibly TRBD2 for D (5 bases). Germline lookup yields CDR1 SGHTA and CDR2 FQGTGA. CDR3 length: 13 amino acids. Trimming shortened V by 5 bases and J by 9 bases, and 14 bases separated the two germline ends. CDR3 amino acids: CASSHGNSGEQFF. The CDR3 DNA reads as TGTGCCAGCAGCCACGGGAACTCGGGTGAGCAGTTCTTC.

The chain recombines TRBV5-6 with TRBJ2-1; 11 bases agree with TRBD2. The CDR3 length is 15 residues. The V and J ends lost 2 bases and 4 bases, in that order; junction bases with no gene match: 2. Germline CDR1 and CDR2: SGHDT and YYEEEE. The CDR3: CASSFGLAGYNEQFF. The CDR3 nucleotides read TGTGCCAGCAGCTTCGGACTAGCGGGTTACAATGAGCAGTTCTTC.

This sequence joins TRBV7-9 and TRBJ1-1; 8 bases align to TRBD1. This CDR3 has 13 amino acids. Trimming removed 5 bases from V and 4 bases from J; junction bases left unmatched: 3. Germline V gene sequence: CDR1 SEHNR, CDR2 FQNEAQ (reference sequence). As DNA, the CDR3 is TGTGCCAGCAGCCTAGACAGGGGCACTGAAGCTTTCTTT. This sequence encodes CASSLDRGTEAFF.

This chain links TRBV12-5 with TRBJ1-1; 9 bases agree with TRBD1. Germline values: CDR1 LGHNT, CDR2 FRNRAP. V trimming: 8 bases; J trimming: 1 base; junction bases outside the gene matches: 5. The CDR3 is 14 amino acids. The CDR3 DNA follows: TGTGCTAGTAGACAGGGGGACCGGAACACTGAAGCTTTCTTT. Protein: CASRQGDRNTEAFF.

The rearrangement links TRBV6-6 to TRBJ1-5, with D possibly being TRBD1 (5 bases). The CDR3 is 16 residues long. The germline V and J ends were trimmed by 6 bases and 0 bases, with 15 bases remaining between them. Per the germline V gene, CDR1 is MNHNY and CDR2 is SVGAGI (reference sequence). This chain's CDR3 is CASRNPTDYSNQPQHF. DNA for the CDR3: TGTGCCAGCAGAAACCCGACAGATTATAGCAATCAGCCCCAGCATTTT.

This chain links TRBV7-8 with TRBJ1-4, with 7 bases that match TRBD1. The CDR3 is made up of 14 amino acids. J was trimmed by 7 bases and V by 3 bases; bases with no gene match: 5. The V gene's germline CDR1 is SGHVS and CDR2 FQNEAQ. The CDR3 sequence is CASSFRAGGEKLFF. Written as DNA, the CDR3 is TGTGCCAGCAGCTTTAGGGCAGGGGGTGAAAAACTGTTTTTT.

The chain carries TRBV6-4 and TRBJ1-1, with a possible D match to TRBD1 (6 bases). The CDR3 is 14 residues long. Trimming stripped 4 bases from V and 1 base from J, with 10 bases between. CDR1 MRHNA and CDR2 SNTAGT come from the germline V gene. CDR3 nucleotide sequence: TGTGCCAGCAGTGTCGGGGGGCCGAACACTGAAGCTTTCTTT. Protein product: CASSVGGPNTEAFF.

This chain uses TRBV9 with TRBJ2-1; 8 nucleotides agree with TRBD2. The CDR3 has 15 amino acids. The germline gives CDR1 SGDLS, CDR2 YYNGEE. V gave up 4 bases and J gave up 6 bases; unmatched junction bases: 9. This CDR3 reads CASSKTSGTFNEQFF. The CDR3, as DNA: TGTGCCAGCAGCAAAACTAGCGGAACTTTCAATGAGCAGTTCTTC.

This clone has a single count. The chain employs TRBV19 and TRBJ2-7; TRBD1 aligns across 10 bases. Germline V gives CDR1 LNHDA, CDR2 SQIVND (reference sequence). With 2 bases clipped from V and 1 base from J, the junction kept 11 bases outside the gene matches. This CDR3 has 18 residues. The CDR3 loop is CASSIRGSGTGASYEQYF. Written as DNA, the CDR3 is TGTGCCAGTAGTATAAGAGGGTCCGGGACAGGGGCATCCTACGAGCAGTACTTC.

The chain has TRBV5-1 and TRBJ2-1, with TRBD2 identical over 8 bases. Germline loops: CDR1 SGHRS, CDR2 YFSETQ. V lost 0 bases, J lost 6 bases, and 5 bases stayed unmatched. The CDR3 runs 15 residues. The CDR3 region has the DNA TGCGCCAGCAGCTTGGAGGGTAGCGGGGTCAATGAGCAGTTCTTC. Translation: CASSLEGSGVNEQFF.

The rearrangement links TRBV27 to TRBJ1-2; the D gene is possibly TRBD1 (6 bases). This CDR3 comprises 12 residues. The V and J ends lost 7 bases and 2 bases respectively, with 8 bases between them. From germline, CDR1 is MNHEY and CDR2 SMNVEV (reference sequence). The CDR3 bases are TGTGCCAGCACCACAGGGAACTATGGCTACACCTTC. Its protein product is CASTTGNYGYTF.

The V call is TRBV30, the J call TRBJ2-7; perhaps TRBD1 as D (6 bases). Germline loops: CDR1 GTSNPN, CDR2 SVGIG (reference sequence). V was trimmed by 0 bases and J by 4 bases, leaving 10 bases between them. The CDR3 covers 13 residues. CDR3 sequence (DNA): TGTGCCTGGAGTGTCGGCAGGGGATACGAGCAGTACTTC. As protein: CAWSVGRGYEQYF.

CDR3 sequence (DNA): TGTGCCAGTACTCCTATAGCGGGGGGGGTAGCAGATACGCAGTATTTT. The encoded protein is CASTPIAGGVADTQYF. This chain uses TRBV19 with TRBJ2-3; TRBD2 matches at 11 bases. Germline V gene data show CDR1 as LNHDA and CDR2 as SQIVND (reference sequence). Trimming at V came to 7 bases and at J to 4 bases, leaving 10 bases not matched to a gene. The CDR3 is 16 amino acids.

J is TRBJ2-5 and V is TRBV30; TRBD2 might be the D (5 bases). The germline V gene encodes CDR1 GTSNPN and CDR2 SVGIG (reference sequence). V lost 3 bases to trimming and J lost 1 base, with 15 bases between them. This CDR3 comprises 15 residues. The CDR3 region is CAWRGRRPIQETQYF. In DNA, the CDR3 is TGTGCCTGGAGAGGGCGGAGGCCCATCCAAGAGACCCAGTACTTC.